Below are 23 T cell receptor beta chains sequenced from a single sample in a study of regulatory T cells in long-lasting Graves disease. Time point indicated: persistent/refractory GD, antithyroid drugs over 5 years with positive TRAb. PBMC-extracted RNA yielded the TCR library. Library construction for TCR beta used iRepertoire HTBI primers and Arm-PCR of CDR3 regions. TCRdb fed the multiplex PCR reads into MiXCR, producing one record per CDR3 protein. The table has around 450,000 distinct CDR3 sequences, roughly 21% seen once; the top ten hold less than 9%. Specimen: peripheral blood mononuclear cells (PBMCs), collected when the disease was refractory, from a patient treated with antithyroid drugs. These receptor sequences come from a female donor with Graves disease.

This clonotype was observed at least ten times. The chain couples TRBV19 to TRBJ2-7; a weak D match, TRBD1 (6 bases). Per germline, CDR1 LNHDA and CDR2 SQIVND (reference sequence). The CDR3 sequence is 15 residues long. V lost 5 bases, J lost 3 bases, and 17 bases lay in between. The CDR3 sequence is CASSVVDSVIYEQYF. For the CDR3, the DNA is TGTGCCAGTAGTGTCGTGGACAGCGTTATCTACGAGCAGTACTTC.

The rearrangement uses TRBV24-1 and TRBJ2-3; TRBD1 might be the D (5 bases). CDR3 length equals 14 residues. Deletions cut 4 bases from V and 5 bases from J, with 12 bases between. The V gene's germline CDR1 is KGHDR and CDR2 SFDVKD. The CDR3 loop is CATSDSAGIDTQYF. DNA of the CDR3: TGTGCCACCAGTGACTCGGCAGGGATAGATACGCAGTATTTT.

About this clonotype itself: A much bigger clone sits one base away, suggesting this may be a read error. The J gene is TRBJ2-6, the V gene TRBV2; maybe TRBD1 (5 bases). CDR3 length: 17 amino acids. Germline lookup yields CDR1 SNHLY and CDR2 FYNNEI. In DNA, the CDR3 is TGCGCTAATCCCCGGACACCGCCTGAAGCTGGGGCCAACGTCCTGACTTTC. This encodes CANPRTPPEAGANVLTF.

The V and J genes are TRBV12-3 or TRBV12-4 and TRBJ2-1, with D possibly called TRBD1 or TRBD2 (6 bases each). This CDR3 is built from 14 residues. Between the trimmed V and J ends, which lost 3 bases and 9 bases, there was a span of 15 bases. The CDR3 loop reads CASSFEVGGREQFF. Here the CDR3 DNA reads TGTGCCAGCAGTTTTGAGGTGGGGGGCCGTGAGCAGTTCTTC.

The V call is TRBV24-1, the J call TRBJ1-2; 10 positions agree with TRBD1. There are 13 residues in the CDR3. J gave up 6 bases and V 8 bases, and 5 bases lay outside the gene matches. Germline CDR1 reads KGHDR; CDR2 reads SFDVKD. CDR3 protein: CATKGQGVHGYTF. CDR3 sequence (DNA): TGTGCCACCAAAGGACAGGGGGTCCATGGCTACACCTTC.

This clonotype was recorded many times. This chain joins TRBV7-2 and TRBJ2-5; D perhaps matches TRBD2 (6 bases). The CDR3 consists of 14 residues. Germline V gene lookup returns CDR1 SGHTA and CDR2 FQGNSA. Trimming removed 5 bases from V and 4 bases from J, with 14 bases in between. The CDR3 nucleotides are TGTGCCAGCAGCCACACGACTAGTATAGAGACCCAGTACTTC. Translated, it gives CASSHTTSIETQYF.

This clonotype was seen a handful of times. The chain joins TRBV7-9 to TRBJ2-5; D might be TRBD2 (6 bases). The CDR3 length is 13 residues. Germline CDR1 and CDR2: SEHNR and FQNEAQ (reference sequence). With 5 bases removed from V and 5 bases from J, the gap between germline ends came to 12 bases. Here the CDR3 reads CASSPTSFETQYF. The CDR3 nucleotides are TGTGCCAGCAGCCCAACTAGCTTTGAGACCCAGTACTTC. Variable domain in full (rest from reference TRBV7-9 and TRBJ2-5): DTGVSQNPRHKITKRGQNVTFRCDPISEHNRLYWYRQTLGQGPEFLTYFQNEAQLEKSRLLSDRFSAERPKGSFSTLEIQRTEQGDSAMYLCASSPTSFETQYFGPGTRLLVL.

This clonotype has just one count. A junction boundary mismatches the germline segment, possibly from a read error. This sequence joins TRBV28 and TRBJ1-4; D is uncertain. CDR1 and CDR2 (germline): MDHEN, SYDVKM. The CDR3 loop spans 14 amino acids. CDR3 bases: TGTGCCAGCAGTCCCATGGGATCAAATGAAAACCTGTCTTTT. It encodes CASSPMGSNENLSF. Variable domain in full (rest from reference TRBV28 and TRBJ1-4): DVKVTQSSRYLVKRTGEKVFLECVQDMDHENMFWYRQDPGLGLRLIYFSYDVKMKEKGDIPEGYSVSREKKERFSLILESASTNQTSMYLCASSPMGSNENLSFGSGTQLSVL.

This clonotype was seen at least ten times. The V call is TRBV28, the J call TRBJ2-7, with D tentatively TRBD1 (6 bases). Trimming took off 3 bases at V and 1 base at J, with 16 bases between the two ends. Germline V lookup: CDR1 MDHEN, CDR2 SYDVKM. The CDR3 totals 16 residues. CDR3 sequence reads: CASSLQRTVRSYEQYF. The CDR3 region has the DNA TGTGCCAGCAGTTTGCAACGGACAGTAAGGTCCTACGAGCAGTACTTC.

With regard to this clonotype: This likely came from a read error, as a far larger clone is one base away. The rearrangement joins TRBV7-9 to TRBJ2-5, with unresolved D. This CDR3 region has 14 residues. Per the germline V gene, CDR1 is SEHNR and CDR2 is FQNEAQ (reference sequence). The CDR3 DNA reads as TGTGCCGGCAGCTTAGAGCAGTTCCAAGAGACCCAGTACTTC. Residues: CAGSLEQFQETQYF.

Only a few counts were recorded for this clonotype. The chain combines TRBV7-8 with TRBJ2-7; possibly TRBD2 for D (7 bases). CDR3 length: 15 amino acids. Trimming stripped 1 base from V and 4 bases from J, with 14 bases between. Germline V gene data show CDR1 as SGHVS and CDR2 as FQNEAQ. The CDR3 loop is CASSLVGGDGYEQYF. CDR3 bases: TGTGCCAGCAGCTTAGTAGGGGGGGACGGGTACGAGCAGTACTTC.

The chain is built from TRBV28 and TRBJ2-1; 11 bases agree with TRBD2. CDR1 is MDHEN, CDR2 SYDVKM, per germline. J was trimmed by 7 bases and V by 6 bases; bases with no gene match: 8. CDR3 size: 15 residues. As DNA, the CDR3 is TGTGCCAGCAGCCCGCTAGCGGGAGGTTGGAATGAGCAGTTCTTC. Its translation: CASSPLAGGWNEQFF.

This clonotype was counted many times. This chain links TRBV6-2 or TRBV6-3 with TRBJ2-2; the match to TRBD2 covers 10 bases. This CDR3 comprises 17 residues. From germline, CDR1 is MNHEY and CDR2 SVGEGT. V dropped 5 bases and J dropped 4; count of bases not matched to a gene: 10. CDR3 sequence (DNA): TGTGCCAGCAGTCCGAGCGGGAGGGCCGGGATCACCGGGGAGCTGTTTTTT. This gives the protein CASSPSGRAGITGELFF.

This clonotype was counted at least ten times. The chain recombines TRBV7-2 with TRBJ2-5, with D perhaps TRBD1 or TRBD2 (6 bases each). The CDR3 totals 18 residues. Per the germline V gene, CDR1 is SGHTA and CDR2 is FQGNSA. Trimming cost V 5 bases and J 0 bases, with 22 bases left between them. The CDR3, as DNA: TGTGCCAGCAGCCGACCGTATAGGGGGGCATTGTACCAAGAGACCCAGTACTTC. This codes for CASSRPYRGALYQETQYF.

Many counts were recorded for this clonotype. V and J are TRBV13 and TRBJ2-7; no firm D call. Trimming removed 1 base from V and 0 bases from J, with 7 bases in between. Germline CDR1 and CDR2: PRHDT and FYEKMQ (reference sequence). The CDR3 totals 14 residues. CDR3 DNA: TGTGCCAGCAGCTTAGAGGGAAACTCCTACGAGCAGTACTTC. Encoded protein: CASSLEGNSYEQYF.

This clonotype was seen repeatedly, ten times or more. The chain joins TRBV12-5 to TRBJ2-7, with D uncertain. This CDR3 comprises 13 residues. Trimming left V 1 base short and J 2 bases short, with 6 bases between. Germline V gene lookup returns CDR1 LGHNT and CDR2 FRNRAP. CDR3 amino acids: CASGLGQTYEQYF. The CDR3 DNA sequence: TGTGCTAGTGGTTTGGGACAAACCTACGAGCAGTACTTC.

V and J are TRBV27 and TRBJ2-7; a weak D match, TRBD2 (6 bases). V was clipped by 2 bases and J by 5 bases, with 22 bases between them. Germline loops: CDR1 MNHEY, CDR2 SMNVEV (reference sequence). CDR3 length: 17 amino acids. In DNA, the CDR3 is TGTGCCAGCAGTTTAAAGCTTATCACGGGGGTAGCGGACGAGCAGTACTTC. Protein product: CASSLKLITGVADEQYF.

This clonotype was counted many times. The chain carries TRBV28 and TRBJ2-7; tentative D call: TRBD2 (7 bases). The CDR3 spans 14 residues. In germline, CDR1 is MDHEN, CDR2 SYDVKM. Between the trimmed V and J ends, which lost 6 bases and 6 bases, there was a span of 18 bases. The CDR3, as DNA: TGTGCCAGCAGCTTCGCTAGGGGGGGTCTCGAGCAGTACTTC. Translated, it gives CASSFARGGLEQYF.

This chain uses TRBV20-1 with TRBJ2-5; unclear D gene. Germline lookup yields CDR1 DFQATT and CDR2 SNEGSKA (reference sequence). The CDR3 runs 12 residues. Between the trimmed V and J ends, which lost 3 bases and 9 bases, there was a span of 14 bases. The CDR3 loop reads CSASRRLSAQYF. The CDR3 coding sequence is TGCAGTGCTAGCCGGCGGCTGTCTGCCCAGTACTTC.

This clonotype has just one count. A much larger clone lies one base from this, so it may be a read error. V gene TRBV28 combines with J gene TRBJ1-1; possibly TRBD1 for D (5 bases). The CDR3 runs to 13 residues. Germline-derived CDR1 and CDR2 are MDHEN and SYDVKM. The CDR3 reads CASSWTGPTQAFF. The CDR3 nucleotides read TGTGCCAGCAGTTGGACGGGGCCCACTCAAGCTTTCTTT. The full variable domain, rest sourced from reference TRBV28 and TRBJ1-1, is DVKVTQSSRYLVKRTGEKVFLECVQDMDHENMFWYRQDPGLGLRLIYFSYDVKMKEKGDIPEGYSVSREKKERFSLILESASTNQTSMYLCASSWTGPTQAFFGQGTRLTVV.

The sample holds a few counts of this clonotype. V and J are TRBV20-1 and TRBJ1-2; TRBD1 agrees at 7 bases. The ends lost 7 bases at V and 4 bases at J; junction bases unmatched: 9. Germline CDR1 reads DFQATT; CDR2 reads SNEGSKA (reference sequence). This CDR3 contains 13 residues. The DNA for the CDR3 is TGCAGTGGCTCTGCGGGGACAGCCTATGGCTACACCTTC. Encoded protein: CSGSAGTAYGYTF.

Many counts were recorded for this clonotype. V and J are TRBV27 and TRBJ2-5, with D possibly being TRBD2 (6 bases). Trimming cost V 11 bases and J 5 bases, with 12 bases left between them. The CDR3 totals 11 residues. Germline CDR1 is MNHEY and CDR2 is SMNVEV (reference sequence). The CDR3: CASGGGETQYF. CDR3 nucleotides: TGTGCCTCCGGTGGGGGGGAGACCCAGTACTTC.

V and J are TRBV7-9 and TRBJ2-7; D perhaps matches TRBD2 (6 bases). The CDR3 extends over 14 amino acids. The germline CDR1 and CDR2 sequences are SEHNR and FQNEAQ (reference sequence). The ends were cut back, 2 bases at V and 2 bases at J, with 10 bases in the middle. The CDR3 DNA reads TGTGCCAGCAGCTTACCGGGGGTACCCTACGAGCAGTACTTC. Translation gives CASSLPGVPYEQYF.